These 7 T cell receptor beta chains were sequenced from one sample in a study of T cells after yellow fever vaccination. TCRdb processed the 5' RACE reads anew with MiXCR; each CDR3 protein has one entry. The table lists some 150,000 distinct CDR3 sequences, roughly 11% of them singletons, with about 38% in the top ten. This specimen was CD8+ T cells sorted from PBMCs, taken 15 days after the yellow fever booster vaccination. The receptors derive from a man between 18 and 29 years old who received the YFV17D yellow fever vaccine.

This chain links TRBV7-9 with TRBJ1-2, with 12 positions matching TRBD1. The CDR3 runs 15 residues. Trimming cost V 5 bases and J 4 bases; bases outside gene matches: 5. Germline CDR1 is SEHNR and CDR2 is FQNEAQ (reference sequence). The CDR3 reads CASSAGTGGAYGYTF. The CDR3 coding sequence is TGTGCCAGCAGCGCCGGGACAGGGGGCGCCTATGGCTACACCTTC.

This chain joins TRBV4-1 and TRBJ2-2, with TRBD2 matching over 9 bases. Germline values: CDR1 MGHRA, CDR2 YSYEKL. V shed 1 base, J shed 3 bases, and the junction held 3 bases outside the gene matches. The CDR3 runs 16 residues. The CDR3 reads CASSQVLAGYTGELFF. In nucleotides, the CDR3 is TGCGCCAGCAGCCAAGTTCTAGCGGGGTACACCGGGGAGCTGTTTTTT.

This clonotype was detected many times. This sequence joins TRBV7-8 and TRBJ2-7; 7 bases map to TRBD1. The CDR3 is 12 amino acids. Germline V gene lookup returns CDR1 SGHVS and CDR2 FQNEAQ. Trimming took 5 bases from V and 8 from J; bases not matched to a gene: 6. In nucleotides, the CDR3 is TGTGCCAGCAGCCTCGGACAGGAACAGCAGTACTTC. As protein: CASSLGQEQQYF.

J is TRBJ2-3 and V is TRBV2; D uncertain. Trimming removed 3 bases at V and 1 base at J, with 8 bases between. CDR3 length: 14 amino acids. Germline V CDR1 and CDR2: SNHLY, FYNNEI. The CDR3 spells CASSEAARTDTQYF. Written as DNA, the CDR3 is TGTGCCAGCAGTGAGGCAGCACGCACAGATACGCAGTATTTT.

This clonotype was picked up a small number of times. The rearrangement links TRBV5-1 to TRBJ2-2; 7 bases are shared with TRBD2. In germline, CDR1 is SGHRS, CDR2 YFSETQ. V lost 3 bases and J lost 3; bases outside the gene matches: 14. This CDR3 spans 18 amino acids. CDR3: CASSSLAGAGLYTGELFF. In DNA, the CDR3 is TGCGCCAGCAGCTCCTTAGCGGGCGCGGGGTTATACACCGGGGAGCTGTTTTTT.

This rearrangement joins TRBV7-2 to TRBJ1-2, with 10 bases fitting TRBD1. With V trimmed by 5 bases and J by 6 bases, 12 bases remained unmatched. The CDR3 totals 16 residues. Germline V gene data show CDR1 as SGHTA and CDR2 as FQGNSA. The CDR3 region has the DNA TGTGCCAGCAGCGCCCGCAACCCCGGGACAGGGGATGGCTACACCTTC. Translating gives CASSARNPGTGDGYTF.

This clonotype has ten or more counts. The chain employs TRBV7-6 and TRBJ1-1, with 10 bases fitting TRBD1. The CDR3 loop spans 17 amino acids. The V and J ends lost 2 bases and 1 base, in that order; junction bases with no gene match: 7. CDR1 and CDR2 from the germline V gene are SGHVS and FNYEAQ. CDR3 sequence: CASSLSRTGGRNTEAFF. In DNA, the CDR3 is TGTGCCAGCAGCTTAAGCAGGACAGGGGGGAGGAACACTGAAGCTTTCTTT.